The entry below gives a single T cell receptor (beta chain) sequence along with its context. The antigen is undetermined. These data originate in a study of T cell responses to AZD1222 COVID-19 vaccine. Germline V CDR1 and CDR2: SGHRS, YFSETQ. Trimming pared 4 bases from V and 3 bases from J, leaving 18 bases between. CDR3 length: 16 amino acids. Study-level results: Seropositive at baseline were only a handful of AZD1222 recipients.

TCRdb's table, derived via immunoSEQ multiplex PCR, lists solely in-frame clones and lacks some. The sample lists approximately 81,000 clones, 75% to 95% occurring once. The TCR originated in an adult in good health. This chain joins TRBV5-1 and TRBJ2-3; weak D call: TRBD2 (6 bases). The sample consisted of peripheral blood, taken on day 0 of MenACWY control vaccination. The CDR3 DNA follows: TGCGCCAGCAGCCCCTACAACGGCCGGGGGACAGATACGCAGTATTTT. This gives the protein CASSPYNGRGTDTQYF.